Listed below are T cell receptor beta chains from one sample, sequenced in a study of OX40 agonist ivuxolimab in advanced cancers. The method was immunoSEQ multiplex PCR; TCRdb's version includes in-frame clones alone and lacks a portion of them. The sample consists of over 45,000 clones, approximately 83% of them appearing once. The sample here was CD4+ or CD8+ T cells sorted from blood, taken in a trial of the OX40 agonist ivuxolimab. The receptors here all came from an adult with an advanced solid tumor such as melanoma, head and neck, liver or kidney cancer. The CDR3 runs from the conserved cysteine through the conserved F or W. Each record gives: clone size, V gene, J gene, CDR3 protein. Size tells how often a clone was seen (once, few, many) or the class of an expanded clone, and some rows leave it out.

>NA|TRBV5-4|TRBJ2-4
CASSSSGTGGNF
>NA|TRBV6-1|TRBJ2-6
CASRRAGANVLTF
>NA|TRBV5-6|TRBJ1-2
CASSAVGSKNYGYTF
>NA|TRBV6-4|TRBJ2-2
CASRGDRGTGELFF
>NA|TRBV5-1|TRBJ2-2
CASSATSETGELFF
>NA|TRBV7-2|TRBJ2-5
CASSSGLQGNQYF
>few|TRBV9|TRBJ1-6
CASSSRNSPLHF
>NA|TRBV6-1|TRBJ2-7
CASGKQTYEQYF
>NA|TRBV7-9|TRBJ2-1
CASSRRGLAEYNEQFF
>NA|TRBV7-9|TRBJ1-1
CASSFLTGNTEAFF
>few|TRBV4-1|TRBJ1-5
CASSQDGGQYQPQHF
>few|TRBV29-1|TRBJ1-1
CSARGEMNTEAFF
>NA|TRBV7-7|TRBJ2-5
CASSLLDRSGETQYF
>NA|TRBV11-3|TRBJ2-7
CASSSGGNYEQYF
>NA|TRBV2|TRBJ2-1
CASSVVYNEQFF
>once|TRBV5-1|TRBJ1-4
CASSPEGTGGSNEKLFF
>NA|TRBV27|TRBJ2-2
CASSLIGSENTGELFF
>NA|TRBV5-1|TRBJ2-2
CASSLGQGYDGELFF
>NA|TRBV7-2|TRBJ2-3
CASSLVGGSVDTQYF
>NA|TRBV9|TRBJ1-1
CASSATRDRNTEAFF
>NA|TRBV27|TRBJ1-4
CASSFSLYEKLFF
>NA|TRBV30|TRBJ2-3
CAWRTSGGAQYF
>few|TRBV7-9|TRBJ1-2
CASSLASSSYGYTF
>NA|TRBV7-9|TRBJ2-1
CASSLRGARQFF
>once|TRBV9|TRBJ1-2
CASSVQINYGYTF
>NA|TRBV27|TRBJ2-4
CASSSKVGGVTNIQYF
>NA|TRBV11-3|TRBJ1-3
CASSPTGVSGNTIYF
>NA|TRBV7-9|TRBJ2-5
CASSFPPGQGAGETQYF
>NA|TRBV18|TRBJ1-5
CASSPQHSNQPQHF
>NA|TRBV11-3|TRBJ2-1
CASSPSLEAEQFF
>NA|TRBV11-2|TRBJ1-2
CASSLQAGPPYGYTF
>NA|TRBV19|TRBJ1-1
CASRSPTGRRENTEAFF
>NA|TRBV25-1|TRBJ1-4
CASSDSGTATNEKLFF
>NA|TRBV5-1|TRBJ1-5
CASSLGPDRQGPPQHF
>NA|TRBV2|TRBJ2-5
CASRVAGETQYF
>once|TRBV7-6|TRBJ2-3
CASSLAGPPTDTQYF
>NA|TRBV6-6|TRBJ1-2
CASSLGNYGYTF
>NA|TRBV11-3|TRBJ1-2
CASSLFPGGGYGYTF
>NA|TRBV5-1|TRBJ2-7
CASSLAITGEAYEQYF
>NA|TRBV15|TRBJ2-2
CATSRGGLAIITGELFF
>NA|TRBV7-6|TRBJ2-2
CASSLRVTLNTGELFF
>NA|TRBV7-9|TRBJ1-2
CASSHPTGIYGYTF
>NA|TRBV19|TRBJ1-5
CASSMRQPASGNQPQHF
>NA|TRBV9|TRBJ2-7
CASSPGGTSGEQYF
>NA|TRBV28|TRBJ1-6
CASSPPRGTANSPLHF
>NA|TRBV5-1|TRBJ1-1
CASSLRQGNTEAFF
>NA|TRBV6-1|TRBJ2-7
CASSELSYEQYF
>NA|TRBV7-6|TRBJ1-5
CASSATGYSNQPQHF
>NA|TRBV19|TRBJ1-1
CASSIGGKAFF
>few|TRBV5-6|TRBJ2-3
CASSLSLAGPTSTDTQYF
>NA|TRBV11-3|TRBJ1-1
CASSLEGRTEAFF
>NA|TRBV6-5|TRBJ1-2
CASGTPYGYTF
>NA|TRBV25-1|TRBJ2-3
CASSEAPGGGVATDTQYF
>NA|TRBV5-1|TRBJ1-4
CASSLGQANEKLFF
>NA|TRBV19|TRBJ1-1
CASSIRHNTEAFF
>NA|TRBV6-5|TRBJ1-3
CASSPTPDRGNTIYF